This is a list of T cell receptor beta chains from one sample in a study of blood T cells in healthy people across ages. TCRdb processed the 5' RACE reads anew with MiXCR; each CDR3 protein has one entry. The sample consists of hundreds of thousands of distinct CDR3 sequences, under 45% of them appearing once. The sample taken for sequencing was blood. Receptor source: a man between 60 and 75 years old in good health. The CDR3 runs from the conserved cysteine through the conserved F or W. Clone size is given for some rows only: seen once, a few or many times, or a class if the clone is expanded.

CSAHNEAVGYNEQFF	.	TRBV20-1	TRBJ2-1
CASSLGGGMAKNIQYF	.	TRBV5-4	TRBJ2-4
CSVALLATYNEQFF	.	TRBV29-1	TRBJ2-1
CASSPTLSGGPQTQYF	few	TRBV5-1	TRBJ2-5
CASSYFSGLTYQQYF	.	TRBV6-2/TRBV6-3	TRBJ2-7
CASSVRPEDTEAFF	once	TRBV9	TRBJ1-1
CASSDPMGMVHEQYF	.	TRBV25-1	TRBJ2-7
CSASGTLSYEQYF	.	TRBV20-1	TRBJ2-7
CAWSWEAYEQYF	few	TRBV30	TRBJ2-7
CSATGTSGGARDTQYF	.	TRBV20-1	TRBJ2-3
CASSETGLVAFDTQYF	.	TRBV5-1	TRBJ2-3
CASSYNSGGSSSYNEQFF	.	TRBV6-2/TRBV6-3	TRBJ2-1